One sample yielded the 21 T cell receptor beta chains listed below, sequenced in a study of Tregs in tolerant kidney transplant recipients. Clones were read by immunoSEQ multiplex PCR, and TCRdb kept only the in-frame ones, dropping some. Seen in this sample are under 3,500 clones; the ten most common clones hold approximately 8%. CFSE-labeled recipient PBMCs were cultured five to seven days with irradiated graft donor PBMCs, then FACS-sorted. Their specific antigens are unknown. This specimen was CD8+ T cells from blood cultured with allogeneic cells, taken before the transplant. Source of these receptors: a human patient who received a combined kidney and bone marrow transplant.

In the case of this clone: The read terminates 3 residues before the CDR3 end, so the remaining end is supplied by the germline J gene. V gene TRBV2 combines with J gene TRBJ1-5; TRBD1 matches at 8 bases. The CDR3 extends over 15 amino acids. J was trimmed by 0 bases and V by 5 bases; bases with no gene match: 3. CDR1 is SNHLY, CDR2 FYNNEI, per germline. CDR3 DNA, as far as it was read: TGTGCCAGCAGTTCAGGGGGCTCTAGCAATCAGCCC. The encoded protein is CASSSGGSSNQP. Given in full, the CDR3 is CASSSGGSSNQPQHF.

On this clone: The junction shows a germline mismatch at one end, possibly a read error. The CDR3 end is not reached by the read, which stops 3 residues before it; the germline J gene fills it in. The J gene is TRBJ2-1, the V gene TRBV4-2; TRBD2 aligns across 11 bases. The CDR3 covers 15 residues. CDR1 and CDR2 (germline): LGHNA, YNFKEQ. The DNA read from the CDR3 is TGCGCCAGCAGCCAGGGACTAGCGGCGGGGAATGAG. Translation: CASSQGLAAGNE. Given in full, the CDR3 is CASSQGLAAGNEQFF.

As concerns this clone: Coverage ceases 3 residues before the CDR3 finishes, and the germline J gene fills in the end. The chain combines TRBV19 with TRBJ2-7, with 9 nucleotides matching TRBD1. This CDR3 has 13 amino acids. V shed 5 bases and J 5 bases; nucleotides not matched to a gene: 4. CDR1 LNHDA and CDR2 SQIVND come from the germline V gene (reference sequence). Incomplete CDR3 DNA: TGTGCCAGTAGTTGGGGACAGGGACACGAG. It codes for CASSWGQGHE. The whole CDR3 sequence is CASSWGQGHEQYF. The full variable domain, rest sourced from reference TRBV19 and TRBJ2-7, is DGGITQSPKYLFRKEGQNVTLSCEQNLNHDAMYWYRQDPGQGLRLIYYSQIVNDFQKGDIAEGYSVSREKKESFPLTVTSAQKNPTAFYLCASSWGQGHEQYFGPGTRLTVT.

This CDR3 is CASILEQGNDGYTF. The CDR3 bases that were read are TGTGCCAGCATCCTCGAACAGGGTAATGATGGC. The chain employs TRBV28 and TRBJ1-2, with D tentatively TRBD1 (6 bases). The read halts 3 residues ahead of the CDR3 end, with the missing end drawn from the germline J gene. The CDR3 totals 14 residues. V was shortened by 7 bases and J by 6 bases, with 18 bases between the two germline ends. CDR1 and CDR2 from the germline V gene are MDHEN and SYDVKM.

Of note for this clone: The CDR3 end falls 3 residues outside the read, so it is completed with the germline J gene. The chain is built from TRBV12-3 or TRBV12-4 and TRBJ2-1; 7 nucleotides agree with TRBD1. J gave up 3 bases and V 6 bases, and 5 bases lay outside the gene matches. This CDR3 contains 14 residues. The CDR3 bases that were read are TGTGCCAGCAGCCCTGGACAGGTCTACAATGAG. The encoded protein is CASSPGQVYNE. The CDR3 reads in full as CASSPGQVYNEQFF.

As concerns this clone: The read falls 3 residues short of the CDR3 end, and the missing part is taken from the germline J gene. V gene TRBV28 combines with J gene TRBJ2-6; D possibly corresponds to TRBD1 (5 bases). Germline-derived CDR1 and CDR2 are MDHEN and SYDVKM. Trimming left V 1 base short and J 0 bases short, with 13 bases between. The CDR3 is made up of 18 amino acids. The part of the CDR3 DNA that was read is TGTGCCAGCAGTTTATTTGGGGCGCTAATCTCTGGGGCCAACGTC. This gives the protein CASSLFGALISGANV. The CDR3, in full, reads CASSLFGALISGANVLTF.

As for this clone: The CDR3 goes on 3 residues after the read ends, and that part is filled in from the germline J gene. The chain links TRBV29-1 to TRBJ1-1; tentative D call: TRBD1 (5 bases). V lost 4 bases, J lost 0 bases, and 12 bases lay in between. CDR1 SQVTM and CDR2 ANQGSEA come from the germline V gene. CDR3 length: 14 residues. CDR3 protein: CSVVQGTMNTEAFF. The sequenced CDR3 bases are TGCAGCGTTGTGCAGGGTACCATGAACACTGAA. Complete variable domain (other parts from reference TRBV29-1 and TRBJ1-1): SAVISQKPSRDICQRGTSLTIQCQVDSQVTMMFWYRQQPGQSLTLIATANQGSEATYESGFVIDKFPISRPNLTFSTLTVSNMSPEDSSIYLCSVVQGTMNTEAFFGQGTRLTVV.

As regards this clone: The CDR3 end lies 3 residues beyond the end of the read and is filled in from the germline J gene. The J gene is TRBJ2-1, the V gene TRBV9; 7 nucleotides align to TRBD2. V was clipped by 4 bases and J by 3 bases; unmatched bases: 4. CDR3 size: 14 residues. Germline values: CDR1 SGDLS, CDR2 YYNGEE. CDR3 in amino acids: CASSPWGGYNEQFF. The covered CDR3 bases are TGTGCCAGCAGCCCCTGGGGGGGCTACAATGAG.

As for this clone: With the read ending 3 residues before the CDR3 end, the germline J gene is used to fill in that end. The chain links TRBV19 to TRBJ1-5; 7 nucleotides agree with TRBD1. Per germline, CDR1 LNHDA and CDR2 SQIVND (reference sequence). The CDR3 length is 15 residues. V shed 7 bases and J 0 bases; nucleotides not matched to a gene: 6. The CDR3 DNA, read in part, is TGTGCCAGTATCTGGACAGGTGATAGCAATCAGCCC. Amino acids: CASIWTGDSNQP. The full CDR3 reads CASIWTGDSNQPQHF.

A note on this clone: The read comes to an end 3 residues before the CDR3 does, leaving the germline J gene to fill in the end. This chain uses TRBV6-1 with TRBJ1-1; 7 bases are shared with TRBD1. The germline V gene encodes CDR1 MNHNS and CDR2 SASEGT. V trimming: 4 bases; J trimming: 0 bases; junction bases outside the gene matches: 5. This CDR3 comprises 15 residues. CDR3 DNA (partial): TGTGCCAGCAGTGCCAGGGGACAGTTGAACACTGAA. As protein: CASSARGQLNTE. In full, the CDR3 reads CASSARGQLNTEAFF.

This clone is deemed medium-sized by its frequency. The DNA ends 3 residues before the CDR3 does, and the rest of the CDR3 is filled in from the germline J gene. The chain links TRBV2 to TRBJ1-2, with unresolved D. Trimming removed 0 bases at V and 4 bases at J, with 12 bases between. Germline V gives CDR1 SNHLY, CDR2 FYNNEI. The CDR3 has 15 amino acids. The CDR3 is CASSEAWRSSYGYTF. The part of the CDR3 DNA that was read is TGTGCCAGCAGTGAAGCGTGGCGGTCAAGCTATGGC. The entire variable domain, with the rest obtained from reference TRBV2 and TRBJ1-2, is as follows: EPEVTQTPSHQVTQMGQEVILRCVPISNHLYFYWYRQILGQKVEFLVSFYNNEISEKSEIFDDQFSVERPDGSNFTLKIRSTKLEDSAMYFCASSEAWRSSYGYTFGSGTRLTVV.

As concerns this clone: The read gets to within 3 residues of the CDR3 end, and the germline J gene fills in the rest. V and J are TRBV9 and TRBJ2-1; 8 bases agree with TRBD2. The CDR3 is 15 residues long. Germline assignment: CDR1 SGDLS and CDR2 YYNGEE. V shed 0 bases and J 7 bases; nucleotides not matched to a gene: 6. This chain's CDR3 is CASSVAGLAGNEQFF. Incomplete CDR3 DNA: TGTGCCAGCAGCGTAGCTGGACTAGCCGGGAATGAG.

Judged by frequency, this clone is medium-sized. The CDR3 end lies 3 residues beyond the end of the read and is filled in from the germline J gene. The chain carries TRBV29-1 and TRBJ1-3; a possible D gene is TRBD1 (6 bases). There are 13 residues in the CDR3. V was trimmed by 6 bases and J by 6 bases, leaving 15 bases between them. In germline, CDR1 is SQVTM, CDR2 ANQGSEA. The sequenced CDR3 bases are TGCAGCGTCCACAGGGCGAACGAAAACACC. Protein product: CSVHRANENT. The complete CDR3 reads CSVHRANENTIYF.

A remark on this clone: The CDR3 is cut off 3 residues early in the read; its end comes from the germline J gene. The chain is built from TRBV4-1 and TRBJ2-7; TRBD2 agrees at 10 bases. Trimming cost V 0 bases and J 3 bases; bases outside gene matches: 8. The CDR3 has 17 amino acids. CDR1 and CDR2 from the germline V gene are MGHRA and YSYEKL. CDR3 bases read: TGCGCCAGCAGCCAAGACTGGGCTAGCGGGGGTTACTACGAG. Translated: CASSQDWASGGYYE. The whole CDR3 sequence reads CASSQDWASGGYYEQYF.

Concerning this clone: Read sequence stops 3 residues before the CDR3 end, and the germline J gene provides the missing end. The chain links TRBV10-2 to TRBJ2-1; 9 nucleotides match TRBD2. Germline V gene data show CDR1 as WSHSY and CDR2 as SAAADI. The CDR3 is 15 amino acids. J was trimmed by 9 bases and V by 5 bases; bases with no gene match: 11. The CDR3 loop is CASSIIAGARGEQFF. The DNA read from the CDR3 is TGCGCCAGCAGTATTATAGCGGGGGCGAGGGGTGAG.

As for this clone: The read falls 3 residues short of the CDR3 end, and the missing part is taken from the germline J gene. J is TRBJ2-1 and V is TRBV30; D possibly corresponds to TRBD2 (5 bases). CDR3 length: 12 amino acids. With 2 bases removed from V and 9 bases from J, the gap between germline ends came to 11 bases. Germline CDR1 GTSNPN, CDR2 SVGIG (reference sequence). This CDR3 reads CAWSSLAGEQFF. The CDR3 DNA, read in part, is TGTGCCTGGAGTTCCCTAGCTGGTGAG.

This clone is classed as medium-sized by frequency. The CDR3 goes on 3 residues after the read ends, and that part is filled in from the germline J gene. The V gene is TRBV19, the J gene TRBJ2-1; the D is unclear. This CDR3 has 11 residues. Per germline, CDR1 LNHDA and CDR2 SQIVND (reference sequence). Trimming removed 3 bases from V and 9 bases from J, with 6 bases in between. The part of the CDR3 DNA that was read is TGTGCCAGTAGTATCAGTGGTGAG. It specifies CASSISGE. The whole CDR3 is CASSISGEQFF.

By frequency, this clone is medium-sized. Coverage ceases 3 residues before the CDR3 finishes, and the germline J gene fills in the end. This chain links TRBV19 with TRBJ2-7, with D possibly TRBD1 on 6 matching bases. Trimming pared 1 base from V and 2 bases from J, leaving 6 bases between. Germline CDR1 is LNHDA and CDR2 is SQIVND (reference sequence). This CDR3 comprises 13 residues. CDR3 DNA (partial): TGTGCCAGTAGTATAGGGACAGCCTACGAG. This translates into CASSIGTAYE. The whole CDR3 protein is CASSIGTAYEQYF.

Remarks on this clone: Read coverage stops 3 residues before the CDR3 terminus; the germline J gene supplies the remainder. V gene TRBV19 combines with J gene TRBJ2-7; 9 bases match TRBD2. The CDR3 has 14 residues. Germline V gives CDR1 LNHDA, CDR2 SQIVND (reference sequence). The J segment lost 4 bases and the V segment lost 8 bases, leaving 9 bases of the junction unmatched. The CDR3 bases that were read are TGTGCCAGTTCGCCGGGTAGCGGGAGTTACGAG. As protein: CASSPGSGSYE. The full-length CDR3 reads as CASSPGSGSYEQYF.

To note about this clone: With the read ending 3 residues before the CDR3 end, the germline J gene is used to fill in that end. The chain couples TRBV13 to TRBJ2-5; TRBD2 is a possible D gene (6 bases). Germline V gene lookup returns CDR1 PRHDT and CDR2 FYEKMQ (reference sequence). Trimming removed 2 bases at V and 4 bases at J, with 11 bases between. The CDR3 sequence is 14 residues long. CDR3: CASSLFGGRETQYF. The sequenced part of the CDR3 DNA is TGTGCCAGCAGCTTATTCGGGGGAAGAGAGACC.

This clone registers medium-sized by frequency. Read data end 3 residues before the CDR3 end; the end is taken from the germline J gene. V gene TRBV24-1 combines with J gene TRBJ2-3; 7 bases fit TRBD2. Trimming removed 7 bases from V and 6 bases from J; junction bases left unmatched: 6. There are 13 residues in the CDR3. CDR1 and CDR2 (germline): KGHDR, SFDVKD. The CDR3 sequence: CATRGGNGDTQYF. The DNA read from the CDR3 is TGTGCCACCAGGGGGGGGAACGGGGATACG.